The 15 T cell receptor beta chains below come from one sample, sequenced in a study of blood T cell repertoires in COVID-19. The protocol was immunoSEQ multiplex PCR, while the TCRdb copy is restricted to in-frame clones and leaves out a portion. The sample lists roughly 60,000 clones; around 75% were seen once. The sample comprised peripheral blood. The receptors were sampled from a human donor in a cohort sampled during active COVID-19.

The rearrangement uses TRBV28 and TRBJ2-7; perhaps TRBD2 as D (5 bases). V was pared by 2 bases and J by 6 bases, with 14 bases between. The CDR3 loop spans 14 amino acids. Germline CDR1 MDHEN, CDR2 SYDVKM. CDR3 region: CASSLNGDVGEQYF. As DNA, the CDR3 is TGTGCCAGCAGTTTAAACGGGGATGTGGGCGAGCAGTACTTC.

The chain uses TRBV29-1 and TRBJ2-3; tentatively, D is TRBD2 (6 bases). The ends were cut back, 4 bases at V and 0 bases at J, with 14 bases in the middle. Germline CDR1 is SQVTM and CDR2 is ANQGSEA. The CDR3 contains 15 residues. Here the CDR3 DNA reads TGCAGCGTTGCCCGGGACTCCTATAGCACAGATACGCAGTATTTT. Its translation: CSVARDSYSTDTQYF.

This chain uses TRBV7-3 with TRBJ1-2; no definite D call. The CDR3 length is 15 residues. Trimming removed 5 bases from V and 4 bases from J, with 17 bases in between. Germline assignment: CDR1 SGHTA and CDR2 FQGTGA. The CDR3 here is CASSPGPQEVYGYTF. Here the CDR3 DNA reads TGTGCCAGCAGCCCTGGACCTCAGGAGGTCTATGGCTACACCTTC.

The chain uses TRBV6-5 and TRBJ2-2; D is undetermined. V was shortened by 6 bases and J by 4 bases, with 9 bases between the two germline ends. The germline V gene has CDR1 MNHEY and CDR2 SVGAGI. This CDR3 region has 13 residues. CDR3 region: CASSLGSTGELFF. The CDR3 DNA reads TGTGCCAGCAGCCTGGGCAGCACCGGGGAGCTGTTTTTT.

This rearrangement joins TRBV2 to TRBJ1-2; 8 bases line up with TRBD1. J was trimmed by 7 bases and V by 4 bases; bases with no gene match: 11. Germline V gene lookup returns CDR1 SNHLY and CDR2 FYNNEI. This CDR3 region has 15 residues. The CDR3 DNA sequence: TGTGCCAGCAGTGGGTCAGGGGGCCGTACTGGTGGCTACACCTTC. This sequence encodes CASSGSGGRTGGYTF.

This sequence joins TRBV5-1 and TRBJ2-1, with a weak D call TRBD2 (5 bases). The V end lost 3 bases, the J end lost 3 bases, and 13 bases lay between the germline ends. The CDR3 has 15 residues. Germline CDR1 reads SGHRS; CDR2 reads YFSETQ. This CDR3 reads CASSYVPGSYNEQFF. DNA for the CDR3: TGCGCCAGCAGCTATGTACCGGGGAGCTACAATGAGCAGTTCTTC.

The chain is built from TRBV6-5 and TRBJ1-6; D gene unclear. V was shortened by 5 bases and J by 8 bases, with 13 bases between the two germline ends. The CDR3 is 14 residues long. Germline V gene sequence: CDR1 MNHEY, CDR2 SVGAGI. CDR3 nucleotides: TGTGCCAGCAGTCCCTCGGGGATGGATTCACCCCTCCACTTT. Amino acid sequence: CASSPSGMDSPLHF.

This rearrangement joins TRBV28 to TRBJ2-7; 9 bases map to TRBD1. V was clipped by 5 bases and J by 4 bases; unmatched bases: 9. The CDR3 totals 15 residues. Germline CDR1 reads MDHEN; CDR2 reads SYDVKM. This CDR3 reads CASSPSGTGIYEQYF. CDR3 DNA sequence: TGTGCCAGCAGTCCGTCCGGGACAGGGATATACGAGCAGTACTTC. Using reference TRBV28 and TRBJ2-7 for the parts outside the CDR3, the full variable domain is DVKVTQSSRYLVKRTGEKVFLECVQDMDHENMFWYRQDPGLGLRLIYFSYDVKMKEKGDIPEGYSVSREKKERFSLILESASTNQTSMYLCASSPSGTGIYEQYFGPGTRLTVT.

The rearrangement uses TRBV27 and TRBJ1-5, with unresolved D. Germline V gene sequence: CDR1 MNHEY, CDR2 SMNVEV (reference sequence). CDR3 length equals 14 residues. The V and J ends lost 2 bases and 4 bases respectively, with 9 bases between them. The CDR3 DNA reads as TGTGCCAGCAGTTTAGGCCACCGAAATCAGCCCCAGCATTTT. Its protein product is CASSLGHRNQPQHF.

The chain joins TRBV3-1 (or the pseudogene TRBV3-2) to TRBJ1-5; D unclear. The CDR3 runs to 14 residues. Germline V gives CDR1 LGHDT, CDR2 YNNKEL (reference sequence). The ends were cut back, 4 bases at V and 3 bases at J, with 10 bases in the middle. CDR3 protein: CASSRAGDNQPQHF. The CDR3 DNA sequence: TGTGCCAGCAGCCGGGCGGGTGACAATCAGCCCCAGCATTTT.

The rearrangement uses TRBV18 and TRBJ1-1, with 7 bases aligning to TRBD1. Germline lookup yields CDR1 KGHSH and CDR2 LQKENI. CDR3 size: 14 residues. J was trimmed by 1 base and V by 1 base; bases with no gene match: 0. The CDR3 region has the DNA TGTGCCAGCTCACCACGGACAGGGAACACTGAAGCTTTCTTT. Amino acids: CASSPRTGNTEAFF.

The J gene is TRBJ1-2, the V gene TRBV4-3; D is perhaps TRBD1 (5 bases). The germline gives CDR1 LGHNA, CDR2 YSLEER. The ends were cut back, 0 bases at V and 7 bases at J, with 12 bases in the middle. CDR3 size: 14 residues. CDR3: CASSQETGTGGYTF. CDR3 nucleotide sequence: TGCGCCAGCAGCCAAGAAACGGGGACTGGTGGCTACACCTTC.

This clone was counted at least ten times. V gene TRBV19 combines with J gene TRBJ1-5; D remains unclear. V was shortened by 7 bases and J by 6 bases, with 16 bases between the two germline ends. Looked up from germline, CDR1 is LNHDA and CDR2 is SQIVND (reference sequence). The CDR3 sequence is 14 residues long. The CDR3 DNA reads TGTGCCAGTAATAAGATCGGCCGCGGTCAGCCCCAGCATTTT. Translated: CASNKIGRGQPQHF.

The V and J genes are TRBV12-3 or TRBV12-4 and TRBJ2-1; possibly TRBD2 for D (7 bases). Between the trimmed V and J ends, which lost 5 bases and 7 bases, there was a span of 12 bases. This CDR3 contains 13 residues. Here the CDR3 reads CASSIRGGNEQFF. The CDR3 nucleotides read TGTGCCAGCAGTATAAGGGGGGGGAATGAGCAGTTCTTC.

The rearrangement links TRBV27 to TRBJ1-4; 7 nucleotides agree with TRBD1. The CDR3 runs 16 residues. The trim removed 2 bases at V and 2 bases at J, leaving 5 bases unmatched. The germline CDR1 and CDR2 sequences are MNHEY and SMNVEV (reference sequence). The CDR3 DNA follows: TGTGCCAGCAGTTTAGGGAAGGGGGCGACTAATGAAAAACTGTTTTTT. This translates into CASSLGKGATNEKLFF.